These 14 T cell receptor beta chains originate from one sample sequenced in a study of identical twins. TCRdb reprocessed the 5' RACE reads via MiXCR and lists one record per CDR3 protein. The repertoire holds 250,000 or so distinct CDR3 sequences, with around 6.6% as singletons. The same sample was also used in a study of yellow fever vaccine responses in identical twins.

Input material: memory (CD45RO+) T cells sorted from blood. These receptors were taken from a woman aged 18-29 years in good health.

This clonotype has a count of ten or more. The chain employs TRBV20-1 and TRBJ2-7, with a possible D match to TRBD1 (6 bases). The V end lost 6 bases, the J end lost 5 bases, and 14 bases lay between the germline ends. The CDR3 spans 12 residues. Germline loops: CDR1 DFQATT, CDR2 SNEGSKA (reference sequence). The CDR3 here is CSAGTGIDEQYV. CDR3 nucleotide sequence: TGCAGTGCCGGCACAGGGATAGACGAGCAGTACGTC.

Only a few counts were recorded for this clonotype. The chain joins TRBV28 to TRBJ1-2; no clear D gene. CDR3 length equals 13 residues. Germline V gives CDR1 MDHEN, CDR2 SYDVKM. V was cut by 3 bases and J by 8 bases, with 13 bases left in between. CDR3 sequence reads: CASSLDHRRGYTF. Here the CDR3 DNA reads TGTGCCAGCAGTTTGGATCACCGGCGGGGCTACACCTTC.

This clonotype was recorded at least ten times. The chain employs TRBV3-1 and TRBJ2-1; a possible D gene is TRBD2 (5 bases). The V and J ends lost 0 bases and 9 bases respectively, with 21 bases between them. Germline V gene sequence: CDR1 LGHDT, CDR2 YNNKEL (reference sequence). CDR3 length: 17 residues. Here the CDR3 reads CASSQEGPAGMTFEQFF. In DNA, the CDR3 is TGTGCCAGCAGCCAAGAAGGTCCAGCCGGGATGACATTTGAGCAGTTCTTC.

The table lists this clonotype with a few counts. V gene TRBV5-1 combines with J gene TRBJ2-1, with a possible D match to TRBD2 (6 bases). V dropped 2 bases and J dropped 8 bases, with 17 bases sitting between them. CDR3 length: 15 amino acids. CDR1 SGHRS and CDR2 YFSETQ come from the germline V gene. Here the CDR3 reads CASSLEAPRRDEQFF. DNA of the CDR3: TGCGCCAGCAGCTTAGAGGCCCCTAGGAGGGATGAGCAGTTCTTC.

This clonotype was seen at least ten times. The gene calls are TRBV28 and TRBJ1-2; D may be TRBD1 (5 bases). The V gene's germline CDR1 is MDHEN and CDR2 SYDVKM. The CDR3 loop spans 14 amino acids. Trimming pared 2 bases from V and 2 bases from J, leaving 9 bases between. As DNA, the CDR3 is TGTGCCAGCAGTTTACCCCAGGGAAACTATGGCTACACCTTC. Protein sequence: CASSLPQGNYGYTF.

The chain couples TRBV20-1 to TRBJ2-3, with D maybe TRBD2 (6 bases). In germline, CDR1 is DFQATT, CDR2 SNEGSKA (reference sequence). The CDR3 consists of 15 residues. V lost 5 bases and J lost 0, with 15 bases in between. The CDR3 is CSAHFSGSSTDTQYF. The CDR3 DNA sequence: TGCAGTGCTCACTTCAGCGGGTCTAGCACAGATACGCAGTATTTT.

The chain uses TRBV18 and TRBJ2-7, with TRBD2 as a possible D gene (6 bases). The CDR3 sequence is 17 residues long. Trimming left V 3 bases short and J 2 bases short, with 20 bases between. Per germline, CDR1 KGHSH and CDR2 LQKENI. The CDR3 DNA reads TGTGCCAGCTCACCGCAACAGGAAAGCGGGCCAGCCTACGAGCAGTACTTC. It translates to CASSPQQESGPAYEQYF.

The chain couples TRBV28 to TRBJ1-1, with TRBD1 matching 11 bases. With V trimmed by 6 bases and J by 7 bases, 7 bases remained unmatched. Germline loops: CDR1 MDHEN, CDR2 SYDVKM. This CDR3 has 14 amino acids. The CDR3 reads CASRSGDRGGEAFF. Here the CDR3 DNA reads TGTGCCAGCAGAAGCGGGGACAGGGGGGGTGAAGCTTTCTTT.

This chain uses TRBV7-9 with TRBJ1-1; the D gene is possibly TRBD1 (6 bases). From germline, CDR1 is SEHNR and CDR2 FQNEAQ (reference sequence). CDR3 length: 14 amino acids. V was trimmed by 5 bases and J by 5 bases, leaving 15 bases between them. CDR3 DNA sequence: TGTGCCAGCAGCGCAACAGGGACGGTGACTGAAGCTTTCTTT. Its protein is CASSATGTVTEAFF.

The V call is TRBV7-9, the J call TRBJ1-1; perhaps TRBD1 as D (5 bases). With 5 bases removed from V and 5 bases from J, the gap between germline ends came to 15 bases. Germline lookup yields CDR1 SEHNR and CDR2 FQNEAQ (reference sequence). The CDR3 sequence is 14 residues long. The CDR3 DNA reads TGTGCCAGCAGCCGGGCGGGGACGGGGACTGAAGCTTTCTTT. Residues: CASSRAGTGTEAFF.

This clonotype was observed a handful of times. The CDR3 DNA reads as TGTGCCAGCAGCTTAAGCGGGACTAGGGGCAATGAGCAGTTCTTC. Protein: CASSLSGTRGNEQFF. The J gene is TRBJ2-1, the V gene TRBV11-1; 8 nucleotides line up with TRBD2. Germline V gene sequence: CDR1 SGHAT, CDR2 FQDESV (reference sequence). The junction had 6 bases not matched to a gene; V was cut back by 2 bases and J by 6 bases. This CDR3 has 15 residues.

CDR3: CSARDGGSTGEQYF. In nucleotides, the CDR3 is TGCAGTGCTAGAGATGGCGGGAGTACCGGCGAGCAGTACTTC. The rearrangement joins TRBV20-1 to TRBJ2-7; 7 bases line up with TRBD2. The germline gives CDR1 DFQATT, CDR2 SNEGSKA (reference sequence). This CDR3 contains 14 residues. J was trimmed by 6 bases and V by 0 bases; bases with no gene match: 8.

In this sample, this clonotype turned up a few times. This chain connects TRBV10-2 to TRBJ2-3; TRBD2 matches at 13 bases. The CDR3 has 16 residues. The V gene end was trimmed by 6 bases and the J gene end by 1 base; junction bases not matched to a gene: 4. CDR1 and CDR2 (germline): WSHSY, SAAADI. The chain's CDR3 is CASRRTSGGRTDTQYF. Here the CDR3 DNA reads TGCGCCAGCAGGCGGACTAGCGGGGGACGCACAGATACGCAGTATTTT.

The chain is built from TRBV7-3 and TRBJ1-3; possible D gene TRBD1, 5 bases. Germline-derived CDR1 and CDR2 are SGHTA and FQGTGA. The CDR3 runs to 14 residues. Trimming shortened V by 6 bases and J by 0 bases, and 9 bases separated the two germline ends. CDR3 bases: TGTGCCAGCAGTCCAGACAGCTCTGGAAACACCATATATTTT. Protein product: CASSPDSSGNTIYF. The full variable domain, completed using reference TRBV7-3 and TRBJ1-3, is GAGVSQTPSNKVTEKGKYVELRCDPISGHTALYWYRQSLGQGPEFLIYFQGTGAADDSGLPNDRFFAVRPEGSVSTLKIQRTERGDSAVYLCASSPDSSGNTIYFGEGSWLTVV.